Reported below is one T cell receptor beta chain. The method was immunoSEQ multiplex PCR; TCRdb's version includes in-frame clones alone and lacks a portion of them. There are about 150,000 clones in the sample; around 84% occur only once, and around 5% lies in the top ten. These data are taken from a study of blood T cell repertoires in COVID-19. The sample was peripheral blood. This receptor was obtained from a human donor in a cohort sampled during active COVID-19.

CDR3 in amino acids: CAINPGQHSGANVLTF. As DNA, the CDR3 is TGTGCCATCAATCCGGGACAGCACTCTGGGGCCAACGTCCTGACTTTC. This chain uses TRBV10-3 with TRBJ2-6, with TRBD1 matching 7 bases. Germline lookup yields CDR1 ENHRY and CDR2 SYGVKD. The CDR3 is made up of 16 amino acids. Trimming at V came to 7 bases and at J to 0 bases, leaving 6 bases not matched to a gene.